This T cell receptor beta chain was sequenced in a study of T cells of healthy individuals. Trimming took 6 bases from V and 7 from J, leaving 9 bases between them. This CDR3 has 11 amino acids. CDR1 and CDR2 from the germline V gene are SGHDN and FVKESK. TCRdb re-called the 5' RACE reads with MiXCR, one entry per CDR3 protein. The sample contains nearly 100,000 distinct CDR3 sequences, 17% of which appear only once. This clonotype was seen repeatedly, ten times or more. The source of this sequence is a human donor in good health. The chain couples TRBV14 to TRBJ2-5, with D uncertain. The CDR3 region has the DNA TGTGCCAGCAGTCTGGGTGGGACCCAGTACTTC. Amino acids: CASSLGGTQYF.